The rows below give T cell receptor beta chains drawn from one sample of a study of blood T cell repertoires in COVID-19. The protocol was immunoSEQ multiplex PCR, while the TCRdb copy is restricted to in-frame clones and leaves out a portion. The table lists approximately 230,000 clones, around nine tenths of them singletons. Sequenced input: peripheral blood. The receptor source for this set is a man younger than 35 with active or convalescent COVID-19. Each CDR3 is given with its conserved first and last residue. Fields, in order: J gene, clone size, V gene, D gene, CDR3 DNA, CDR3 protein. D genes are given only for firm matches. Expanded clones get a size class; other rows say once, few or many, or leave the size out.

J: TRBJ2-1; size: -; V: TRBV4-3; D: -; DNA: TGCGCCAGCAGCACACTTCCAGGCTCTGAGCAGTTCTTC; CDR3: CASSTLPGSEQFF
J: TRBJ2-7; size: -; V: TRBV15; D: -; DNA: TGTGCCACCAGCAGAGACGGGGACGAGCAGTACTTC; CDR3: CATSRDGDEQYF
J: TRBJ1-1; size: -; V: TRBV7-8; D: TRBD1; DNA: TGTGCCAGCAGCTTAACCCTGGGACAGCGGAACACTGAAGCTTTCTTT; CDR3: CASSLTLGQRNTEAFF
J: TRBJ1-1; size: -; V: TRBV29-1; D: TRBD1; DNA: TGCAGCGCCACTACAGGGGTGAACACTGAAGCTTTCTTT; CDR3: CSATTGVNTEAFF
J: TRBJ1-4; size: few; V: TRBV7-8; D: -; DNA: TGTGCCAGCAGCTTAGCAAAAACAGGGAGGGATGCAACTAATGAAAAACTGTTTTTT; CDR3: CASSLAKTGRDATNEKLFF
J: TRBJ2-3; size: -; V: TRBV9; D: TRBD1; DNA: TGTGCCAGCAGCGCCAACAGGGGGCTTGATACGCAGTATTTT; CDR3: CASSANRGLDTQYF
J: TRBJ2-1; size: -; V: TRBV28; D: TRBD1; DNA: TGTGCCAGCAGTTTAAGCACAGGGGCCGCCTACAATGAGCAGTTCTTC; CDR3: CASSLSTGAAYNEQFF
J: TRBJ2-7; size: -; V: TRBV7-9; D: TRBD1; DNA: TGTGCCAGCAGACGCACAGGGGATTCGTACGAGCAGTACTTC; CDR3: CASRRTGDSYEQYF
J: TRBJ1-4; size: -; V: TRBV6-6; D: TRBD1; DNA: TGTGCCAGCAGTTACGGGACAGAAAATGAAAAACTGTTTTTT; CDR3: CASSYGTENEKLFF
J: TRBJ1-1; size: -; V: TRBV5-1; D: -; DNA: TGCGCCAGCAGCTTAGACACAACAGGGTTCACTGAAGCTTTCTTT; CDR3: CASSLDTTGFTEAFF
J: TRBJ2-2; size: -; V: TRBV7-6; D: TRBD1; DNA: TGTGCCAGCAGCTTTCAACCCGGACAGGGGAGGGCCGGGGAGCTGTTTTTT; CDR3: CASSFQPGQGRAGELFF
J: TRBJ1-1; size: -; V: TRBV6-5; D: -; DNA: TGTGCCAGCAATAACGAGGGTGAAGCTTTCTTT; CDR3: CASNNEGEAFF
J: TRBJ1-2; size: once; V: TRBV19; D: -; DNA: TGTGCCAGTAGTGCACAGGGTGACTATGGCTACACCTTC; CDR3: CASSAQGDYGYTF
J: TRBJ1-5; size: -; V: TRBV19; D: TRBD1; DNA: TGTGCCAGTACCAAACGCGGACAGGCCCTACTAATTAATCAGCCCCAGCATTTT; CDR3: CASTKRGQALLINQPQHF
J: TRBJ2-5; size: -; V: TRBV29-1; D: -; DNA: TGCAGCGCCAAGGGGGGGGAAGAGACCCAGTACTTC; CDR3: CSAKGGEETQYF
J: TRBJ1-1; size: -; V: TRBV5-1; D: -; DNA: TGCGCCAGCAGCTTCGACAGACCGAACACTGAAGCTTTCTTT; CDR3: CASSFDRPNTEAFF
J: TRBJ2-5; size: few; V: TRBV19; D: -; DNA: TGTGCCAGTAGTCTCCGGACAGACCAAGAGACCCAGTACTTC; CDR3: CASSLRTDQETQYF
J: TRBJ2-1; size: -; V: TRBV28; D: -; DNA: TGTGCCAGCAGTTCAGGACTTCTCTACAATGAGCAGTTCTTC; CDR3: CASSSGLLYNEQFF
J: TRBJ1-1; size: -; V: TRBV7-9; D: -; DNA: TGTGCCAGCAGCGTACAGGGTTCTGAAGCTTTCTTT; CDR3: CASSVQGSEAFF
J: TRBJ2-3; size: -; V: TRBV5-8; D: TRBD2; DNA: TGTGCCAGCAGCCCTCGGGCTAGCGGGAGCATTACGCAGTATTTT; CDR3: CASSPRASGSITQYF
J: TRBJ1-5; size: -; V: TRBV11-2; D: -; DNA: TGTGCCAGCAGCGGCGGTCCTAATCAGCCCCAGCATTTT; CDR3: CASSGGPNQPQHF
J: TRBJ2-7; size: -; V: TRBV5-4; D: TRBD2; DNA: TGTGCCAGCAGCCCCGGGAGGGTGCACTCCTACGAGCAGTACTTC; CDR3: CASSPGRVHSYEQYF
J: TRBJ1-1; size: -; V: TRBV12-2; D: -; DNA: TGTGCAAGTCGCTTTGACCCGACAGGACGCCCACCATTGAACACTGAAGCTTTCTTT; CDR3: CASRFDPTGRPPLNTEAFF
J: TRBJ1-1; size: -; V: TRBV29-1; D: -; DNA: TGCAGCGCCGCCGAGGGAACGAACACTGAAGCTTTCTTT; CDR3: CSAAEGTNTEAFF
J: TRBJ2-1; size: -; V: TRBV12-3/TRBV12-4; D: -; DNA: TGTGCCAGCAGTCCTGGCCAAGGGGGGCAGTTCTTC; CDR3: CASSPGQGGQFF
J: TRBJ2-1; size: -; V: TRBV10-3; D: TRBD1; DNA: TGTGCCATCAGTGGGACAGGTAGCTCCTACAATGAGCAGTTCTTC; CDR3: CAISGTGSSYNEQFF
J: TRBJ1-5; size: -; V: TRBV12-3/TRBV12-4; D: TRBD1; DNA: TGTGCCAGCACCACGGACAGGCAGCCCCAGCATTTT; CDR3: CASTTDRQPQHF
J: TRBJ1-3; size: -; V: TRBV9; D: TRBD1; DNA: TGTGCCAGCAGCGTACCGCGGACAGGGGGGGAAAACACCATATATTTT; CDR3: CASSVPRTGGENTIYF
J: TRBJ1-2; size: -; V: TRBV7-2; D: -; DNA: TGTGCCAGCAGCCGACAGCCTAACTATGGCTACACCTTC; CDR3: CASSRQPNYGYTF
J: TRBJ1-2; size: once; V: TRBV25-1; D: -; DNA: TGTGCCAGCAGTGATCATCGGGGGGCAACTAACTATGGCTACACCTTC; CDR3: CASSDHRGATNYGYTF
J: TRBJ1-4; size: -; V: TRBV18; D: TRBD1; DNA: TGTGCCAGCTCACCATCCGGACAGGGCAGTTCTAATGAAAAACTGTTTTTT; CDR3: CASSPSGQGSSNEKLFF
J: TRBJ2-3; size: -; V: TRBV10-3; D: -; DNA: TGTGCCATCAGTGGGAGAGGCCGGGAGACAGATACGCAGTATTTT; CDR3: CAISGRGRETDTQYF
J: TRBJ2-5; size: -; V: TRBV7-3; D: -; DNA: TGTGCCAGCAGCTTAGGGTACTCGGGTTACCAAGAGACCCAGTACTTC; CDR3: CASSLGYSGYQETQYF
J: TRBJ2-3; size: -; V: TRBV7-2; D: TRBD2; DNA: TGTGCCAGCAGCTTAGCGGGACTAGCGGTTAGCACAGATACGCAGTATTTT; CDR3: CASSLAGLAVSTDTQYF
J: TRBJ2-1; size: -; V: TRBV5-1; D: TRBD2; DNA: TGCGCCAGCAGCTTTAGCGGGACCCTCTACAATGAGCAGTTCTTC; CDR3: CASSFSGTLYNEQFF
J: TRBJ1-5; size: once; V: TRBV5-4; D: TRBD1; DNA: TGTGCCAGCAGCTTGGACAGGGGTAGCAATCAGCCCCAGCATTTT; CDR3: CASSLDRGSNQPQHF
J: TRBJ2-7; size: -; V: TRBV7-9; D: TRBD1; DNA: TGTGCCAGCAGCTTGGGACAGGGGAAAGGGCAGTACTTC; CDR3: CASSLGQGKGQYF
J: TRBJ2-5; size: -; V: TRBV4-1; D: TRBD2; DNA: TGCGCCAGCAGCCAACAAGGACTAGCCGGCCAAGAGACCCAGTACTTC; CDR3: CASSQQGLAGQETQYF
J: TRBJ1-5; size: -; V: TRBV9; D: -; DNA: TGTGCCAGCAGCGTAGATCCGGGTTCAAATCAGCCCCAGCATTTT; CDR3: CASSVDPGSNQPQHF
J: TRBJ1-1; size: -; V: TRBV28; D: TRBD1; DNA: TGTGCCAGCACCGTCCGCCGGACAGGGATAACTGAAGCTTTCTTT; CDR3: CASTVRRTGITEAFF
J: TRBJ2-5; size: -; V: TRBV2; D: TRBD2; DNA: TGTGCCAGCAGTGATGGCGGGGGGGGCGGAGAGACCCAGTACTTC; CDR3: CASSDGGGGGETQYF
J: TRBJ2-3; size: -; V: TRBV5-8; D: TRBD2; DNA: TGTGCCAGCAGCTTGGGTCTAGCGGGGAACACAGATACGCAGTATTTT; CDR3: CASSLGLAGNTDTQYF
J: TRBJ1-4; size: -; V: TRBV7-2; D: -; DNA: TGTGCCAGCAGCTTAAATACAGGGACGGCTAATGAAAAACTGTTTTTT; CDR3: CASSLNTGTANEKLFF
J: TRBJ2-7; size: -; V: TRBV24-1; D: -; DNA: TGTGCCACCAGTGATTCGTCAGGGACACCCGCTTGGGGTTCCGGGTCCCAGTTAGACGAGCAGTACTTC; CDR3: CATSDSSGTPAWGSGSQLDEQYF
J: TRBJ1-1; size: -; V: TRBV29-1; D: -; DNA: TGCAGCGGAGCTGAGCTACAGAGTGAAGCTTTCTTT; CDR3: CSGAELQSEAFF
J: TRBJ2-7; size: -; V: TRBV30; D: -; DNA: TGTGCCCGAGGTGCGAGTTACGAGCAGTACTTC; CDR3: CARGASYEQYF
J: TRBJ1-2; size: -; V: TRBV9; D: -; DNA: TGTGCCAGCAGCATGAGACAGGACCCCTATGGCTACACCTTC; CDR3: CASSMRQDPYGYTF
J: TRBJ2-1; size: -; V: TRBV12-3/TRBV12-4; D: -; DNA: TGTGCCAGCAGCACCGGGACAGAGCAGTTCTTC; CDR3: CASSTGTEQFF
J: TRBJ1-5; size: -; V: TRBV10-1; D: TRBD1; DNA: TGCGCCAGCAGGTCCGGGACAGGGTGTCAGCCCCAGCATTTT; CDR3: CASRSGTGCQPQHF
J: TRBJ2-7; size: -; V: TRBV28; D: -; DNA: TGTGCCAGCAGTTTTTTTAGCGGCCCCTCCGAGCAGTACTTC; CDR3: CASSFFSGPSEQYF
J: TRBJ2-1; size: once; V: TRBV11-2; D: TRBD2; DNA: TGTGCCAGCCGGGGGACTAGCGGGAGAACTGGCGAGCAGTTCTTC; CDR3: CASRGTSGRTGEQFF
J: TRBJ1-5; size: few; V: TRBV7-9; D: TRBD1; DNA: TGTGCCAGCAGCATTTCGACAGGGAATCAGCCCCAGCATTTT; CDR3: CASSISTGNQPQHF
J: TRBJ2-5; size: -; V: TRBV5-4; D: TRBD2; DNA: TGTGCCAGCAGCTCGACTAGCGGGGCGTTGCAAGAGACCCAGTACTTC; CDR3: CASSSTSGALQETQYF
J: TRBJ1-2; size: -; V: TRBV9; D: TRBD1; DNA: TGTGCCAGCAGCCCGGACAGGGCGGACGATGGCTACACCTTC; CDR3: CASSPDRADDGYTF
J: TRBJ1-2; size: -; V: TRBV7-9; D: TRBD1; DNA: TGTGCCAGCAGCTTCGGACAGGGTTATGGCTACACCTTC; CDR3: CASSFGQGYGYTF
J: TRBJ1-2; size: -; V: TRBV12-3/TRBV12-4; D: -; DNA: TGTGCCAGCAGTTTTGCGGGGGGAAGGGGCTACACCTTC; CDR3: CASSFAGGRGYTF
J: TRBJ2-1; size: -; V: TRBV7-9; D: TRBD2; DNA: TGTGCCAGCAGCTCCGGTTGGGTAGCGGGAGATGAGCAGTTCTTC; CDR3: CASSSGWVAGDEQFF
J: TRBJ1-3; size: -; V: TRBV5-1; D: -; DNA: TGCGCCAGCAGCTTGGGACAGTCCGTCTCTGGAAACACCATATATTTT; CDR3: CASSLGQSVSGNTIYF
J: TRBJ1-4; size: -; V: TRBV2; D: TRBD1; DNA: TGTGCCAGCAGTGTACACTCCGGGACAGGGGCAGAGGAAAAACTGTTTTTT; CDR3: CASSVHSGTGAEEKLFF
J: TRBJ1-1; size: -; V: TRBV28; D: -; DNA: TGTGCCAGCAGAAGTACTCAAGTTGTCGCTGAAGCTTTCTTT; CDR3: CASRSTQVVAEAFF